Listed here are 20 T cell receptor beta chains from one sample, sequenced in a study of blood T cell repertoires in COVID-19 (dated by TCRdb to 2020 to 2022). Library method: the immunoSEQ multiplex PCR assay. The table comes from immuneACCESS by way of TCRdb, which keeps in-frame sequences with V and J called. Part of the clones is missing from these tables; in studies checked, under half for an unresolved V gene and the rest for unknown reasons. The sample table records hundreds of thousands of clones; approximately 92% of these occur just once. The top ten constitute 2.4% of the sample. The sequenced material came from PBMCs or T cells enriched from blood (not recorded which). The origin of the receptors is a woman aged 18-29 years who had recovered from COVID-19.

The chain couples TRBV2 to TRBJ2-5, with D maybe TRBD1 (6 bases). The CDR3 spans 13 residues. Germline CDR1 SNHLY, CDR2 FYNNEI. V lost 3 bases to trimming and J lost 4 bases, with 9 bases between them. In nucleotides, the CDR3 is TGTGCCAGCAGTGAGGGACAAGGAGAGACCCAGTACTTC. Protein product: CASSEGQGETQYF.

The genes are TRBV25-1 and TRBJ2-7, with D perhaps TRBD1 (5 bases). The length of the CDR3 is 12 residues. V was trimmed by 6 bases and J by 3 bases, leaving 9 bases between them. CDR1 MGHDK and CDR2 SYGVNS come from the germline V gene. The CDR3 region is CASSPQGYEQYF. DNA for the CDR3: TGTGCCAGCAGCCCCCAGGGCTACGAGCAGTACTTC.

This clone has just one count. V gene TRBV14 combines with J gene TRBJ1-1, with D perhaps matching TRBD1 (5 bases). This CDR3 contains 12 residues. V shed 4 bases and J shed 4 bases, with 7 bases lying between them. CDR1 is SGHDN, CDR2 FVKESK, per germline. The CDR3 region has the DNA TGTGCCAGCAGCCGGGGGGGCACTGAAGCTTTCTTT. This translates into CASSRGGTEAFF.

The J gene is TRBJ1-2, the V gene TRBV2; D is ambiguous. Germline V gives CDR1 SNHLY, CDR2 FYNNEI. The V end lost 6 bases, the J end lost 2 bases, and 13 bases lay between the germline ends. CDR3 length equals 14 residues. CDR3 in amino acids: CASSSPRANYGYTF. In nucleotides, the CDR3 is TGTGCCAGCAGCTCTCCTCGAGCAAACTATGGCTACACCTTC.

The genes are TRBV28 and TRBJ2-1; 10 positions match TRBD1. The CDR3 is 15 amino acids. Germline CDR1 MDHEN, CDR2 SYDVKM. V trimming: 2 bases; J trimming: 8 bases; junction bases outside the gene matches: 6. The DNA of the CDR3 is TGTGCCAGCAGTTTAAGGGACAGGGGTTGGGATGAGCAGTTCTTC. This sequence encodes CASSLRDRGWDEQFF.

This chain uses TRBV19 with TRBJ2-7; D is unresolved. Germline V gene data show CDR1 as LNHDA and CDR2 as SQIVND (reference sequence). V dropped 5 bases and J dropped 0 bases, with 11 bases sitting between them. The CDR3 is 14 amino acids. CDR3 sequence (DNA): TGTGCCAGTAGTTCTCCCTGGGCCTCCTACGAGCAGTACTTC. Its protein product is CASSSPWASYEQYF.

This clone was found once. V usage is TRBV5-1 and J usage is TRBJ1-4; 11 bases line up with TRBD1. This CDR3 spans 15 amino acids. V lost 4 bases and J lost 8; bases outside the gene matches: 7. From germline, CDR1 is SGHRS and CDR2 YFSETQ. The CDR3 reads CASSPAGTGGEKLFF. The CDR3 DNA reads TGCGCCAGCAGCCCGGCCGGGACAGGGGGGGAAAAACTGTTTTTT.

The chain joins TRBV5-5 to TRBJ1-1, with D unresolved. The germline V gene encodes CDR1 SGHKS and CDR2 YYEKEE (reference sequence). The CDR3 runs 16 residues. The V end lost 4 bases, the J end lost 1 base, and 17 bases lay between the germline ends. CDR3 region: CASSVWLELWNTEAFF. Here the CDR3 DNA reads TGTGCCAGCAGCGTATGGCTGGAGTTGTGGAACACTGAAGCTTTCTTT. Looking up the rest from reference TRBV5-5 and TRBJ1-1 gives the full variable domain: DAGVTQSPTHLIKTRGQQVTLRCSPISGHKSVSWYQQVLGQGPQFIFQYYEKEERGRGNFPDRFSARQFPNYSSELNVNALLLGDSALYLCASSVWLELWNTEAFFGQGTRLTVV.

The chain uses TRBV10-2 and TRBJ1-1, with 7 nucleotides matching TRBD1. V was clipped by 7 bases and J by 3 bases; unmatched bases: 14. The germline gives CDR1 WSHSY, CDR2 SAAADI. CDR3 length: 16 amino acids. CDR3 loop: CASMPSGRGSDTEAFF. CDR3 in DNA: TGCGCCAGCATGCCATCGGGCAGGGGGTCGGACACTGAAGCTTTCTTT.

The chain uses TRBV9 and TRBJ1-2; 11 bases map to TRBD1. V lost 2 bases to trimming and J lost 8 bases; unmatched junction nucleotides: 5. The CDR3 runs to 14 residues. Germline V gives CDR1 SGDLS, CDR2 YYNGEE. The CDR3 nucleotides read TGTGCCAGCAGCGTTGGACAGGGGGCGCAAGGCTACACCTTC. It is translated as CASSVGQGAQGYTF.

This chain connects TRBV2 to TRBJ2-5; tentative D call: TRBD2 (6 bases). The V gene lost 8 bases and the J gene lost 4 bases, with 14 bases spanning the gap. The CDR3 sequence is 13 residues long. Germline loops: CDR1 SNHLY, CDR2 FYNNEI. The CDR3: CASEVGGGETQYF. CDR3 nucleotides: TGTGCCAGCGAAGTGGGGGGAGGAGAGACCCAGTACTTC.

The gene calls are TRBV10-1 and TRBJ1-1; 9 nucleotides agree with TRBD1. V lost 8 bases and J lost 11; bases outside the gene matches: 12. In germline, CDR1 is WNHNN, CDR2 SYGVQD (reference sequence). The CDR3 loop spans 13 amino acids. The CDR3 DNA is TGCGCCAGCTCAGGAGGGACAGGGCTGGGGGCTTTCTTT. It encodes CASSGGTGLGAFF.

This clone was counted once. V gene TRBV9 combines with J gene TRBJ2-1; TRBD2 agrees at 8 bases. Germline V gives CDR1 SGDLS, CDR2 YYNGEE. Unmatched junction bases numbered 5, after V lost 7 bases and J lost 2 bases. The CDR3 is 14 residues long. CDR3 coding DNA: TGTGCCAGCGGAGACGGGGGGGCCTACAATGAGCAGTTCTTC. This encodes CASGDGGAYNEQFF.

The CDR3 DNA reads TGTGCCAGCAGCCGCGGGACAGGGGAATCTCCGATGATATTCTATGGCTACACCTTC. Its translation: CASSRGTGESPMIFYGYTF. This chain uses TRBV4-2 with TRBJ1-2, with 10 bases lining up with TRBD1. V shed 4 bases, J shed 4 bases, and the junction held 18 bases outside the gene matches. Germline V gene data show CDR1 as LGHNA and CDR2 as YNFKEQ. This CDR3 spans 19 amino acids.

The chain carries TRBV29-1 and TRBJ1-1; D may be TRBD1 (6 bases). The CDR3 is made up of 13 amino acids. Looked up from germline, CDR1 is SQVTM and CDR2 is ANQGSEA. The V end was cut by 7 bases, the J end by 3 bases, with 15 bases between. CDR3 residues: CSGLRGADTEAFF. The CDR3 nucleotides read TGCAGCGGCCTCAGGGGAGCGGACACTGAAGCTTTCTTT.

The chain has TRBV5-4 and TRBJ1-1; D is uncertain. V shed 1 base and J shed 1 base, with 17 bases lying between them. Germline V gene data show CDR1 as SGHNT and CDR2 as YYREEE (reference sequence). The CDR3 is 17 residues long. For the CDR3, the DNA is TGTGCCAGCAGCTTGACCCCTGGCCCGGACTCGAACACTGAAGCTTTCTTT. Residues: CASSLTPGPDSNTEAFF.

This chain joins TRBV7-2 and TRBJ1-6; TRBD1 aligns across 7 bases. J lost 4 bases, V lost 1 base, and 13 bases had no gene match. This CDR3 region has 19 residues. Per germline, CDR1 SGHTA and CDR2 FQGNSA. Written as DNA, the CDR3 is TGTGCCAGCAGCTTAGACAGTCTCAACAGGGGTTCATATAATTCACCCCTCCACTTT. It specifies CASSLDSLNRGSYNSPLHF. The full variable domain, in which reference TRBV7-2 and TRBJ1-6 provide the parts outside the CDR3, is GAGVSQSPSNKVTEKGKDVELRCDPISGHTALYWYRQSLGQGLEFLIYFQGNSAPDKSGLPSDRFSAERTGGSVSTLTIQRTQQEDSAVYLCASSLDSLNRGSYNSPLHFGNGTRLTVT.

The chain uses TRBV10-2 and TRBJ2-2; no reliable D call. The CDR3 is 12 residues long. Trimming took off 5 bases at V and 3 bases at J, with 4 bases between the two ends. CDR1 is WSHSY, CDR2 SAAADI, per germline. The CDR3 loop is CASSSYTGELFF. In DNA form, the CDR3 reads TGCGCCAGCAGTTCTTACACCGGGGAGCTGTTTTTT.

The V call is TRBV27, the J call TRBJ2-3; 8 positions agree with TRBD2. The CDR3 sequence is 14 residues long. V shed 5 bases and J 2 bases; nucleotides not matched to a gene: 3. Germline V gene lookup returns CDR1 MNHEY and CDR2 SMNVEV (reference sequence). The CDR3 bases are TGTGCCAGCAGTCTCGGACTAGCCACAGATACGCAGTATTTT. It translates to CASSLGLATDTQYF.

The V gene is TRBV10-3, the J gene TRBJ2-7, with D perhaps TRBD1 (6 bases). The CDR3 totals 16 residues. Germline CDR1 is ENHRY and CDR2 is SYGVKD. Trimming removed 3 bases at V and 5 bases at J, with 20 bases between. CDR3 sequence reads: CAISEFFGGQGDEQYF. Here the CDR3 DNA reads TGTGCCATCAGTGAATTCTTTGGGGGCCAGGGCGACGAGCAGTACTTC.